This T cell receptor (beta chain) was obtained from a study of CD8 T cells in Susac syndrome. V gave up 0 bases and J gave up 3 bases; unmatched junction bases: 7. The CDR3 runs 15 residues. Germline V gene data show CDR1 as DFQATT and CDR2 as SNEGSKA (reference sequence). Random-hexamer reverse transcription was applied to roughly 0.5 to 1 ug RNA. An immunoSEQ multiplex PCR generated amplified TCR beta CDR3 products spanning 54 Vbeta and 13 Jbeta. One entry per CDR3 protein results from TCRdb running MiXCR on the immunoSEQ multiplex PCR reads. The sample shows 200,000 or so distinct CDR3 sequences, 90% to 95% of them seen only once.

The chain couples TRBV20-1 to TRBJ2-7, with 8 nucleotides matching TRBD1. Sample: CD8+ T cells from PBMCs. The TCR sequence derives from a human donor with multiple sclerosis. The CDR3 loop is CSARDPGQVGYEQYF. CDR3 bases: TGCAGTGCTAGAGATCCGGGACAGGTAGGCTACGAGCAGTACTTC.